This T cell receptor (beta chain) stems from a study of blood T cell repertoires in COVID-19. Study-wide background: There were acute and convalescent COVID-19 samples, and they came from the United States, Italy and Spain. The cDNA or gDNA used as material had been derived from T cells, B-cell-depleted T cells, or PBMCs.

Original methodology: Estimates of nucleated cell counts were drawn from the amplification of reference gene primers. TCRdb keeps only in-frame clones here, not all; method: immunoSEQ multiplex PCR. The DNA was the basis for D and trimming; V, J and clone size are from that table. The repertoire holds roughly 41,000 clones, with around 90% as singletons. The specimen sequenced was peripheral blood. The source is a human donor in a cohort sampled during active COVID-19.

The CDR3 spells CASSDDTGTSSHEQFF. The CDR3 coding sequence is TGCGCCAGCAGTGATGACACCGGGACTAGCAGCCATGAGCAGTTCTTC. This sequence joins TRBV10-1 and TRBJ2-1, with 9 bases fitting TRBD2. This CDR3 has 16 residues. Germline-derived CDR1 and CDR2 are WNHNN and SYGVQD (reference sequence). V shed 3 bases, J shed 8 bases, and the junction held 11 bases outside the gene matches.